The 5 T cell receptor beta chains given below trace back to one sample, sequenced in a study of T cell changes during pregnancy in multiple sclerosis. Some clones are missing from TCRdb's copy, which holds only in-frame ones; the method was immunoSEQ multiplex PCR. The data hold some 97,000 clones, with around 92% observed a single time. Material: peripheral blood, obtained after pregnancy. These receptors all stem from a female donor with multiple sclerosis, enrolled in a pregnancy study.

The chain combines TRBV2 with TRBJ2-5; possibly TRBD1 for D (5 bases). From germline, CDR1 is SNHLY and CDR2 FYNNEI. Trimming took 1 base from V and 5 from J, leaving 14 bases between them. This CDR3 is built from 15 residues. The CDR3 DNA follows: TGTGCCAGCAGTGAAGAGACAGCGTCTAGGGAGACCCAGTACTTC. Translated, it gives CASSEETASRETQYF.

This clone was observed a handful of times. This chain links TRBV7-9 with TRBJ1-2; 12 bases match TRBD1. The CDR3 is made up of 15 amino acids. The ends lost 5 bases at V and 7 bases at J; junction bases unmatched: 8. Germline CDR1 SEHNR, CDR2 FQNEAQ (reference sequence). CDR3 sequence (DNA): TGTGCCAGCAGCCGAGATGGGACAGGGGGCCTTGGCTACACCTTC. This encodes CASSRDGTGGLGYTF.

V gene TRBV5-1 combines with J gene TRBJ1-4, with 8 bases lining up with TRBD1. The CDR3 is 15 amino acids. CDR1 and CDR2 from the germline V gene are SGHRS and YFSETQ. The ends lost 0 bases at V and 8 bases at J; junction bases unmatched: 6. In DNA form, the CDR3 reads TGCGCCAGCAGCTTGGGGCATACAGGGGGAGAAAAACTGTTTTTT. This sequence encodes CASSLGHTGGEKLFF.

The rearrangement links TRBV10-3 to TRBJ2-2; no clear D. V lost 6 bases to trimming and J lost 0 bases, with 11 bases between them. CDR1 ENHRY and CDR2 SYGVKD come from the germline V gene. The CDR3 is 15 residues long. CDR3 bases: TGTGCCATCAGGACCCACGGGTCGAACACCGGGGAGCTGTTTTTT. It encodes CAIRTHGSNTGELFF.

The chain links TRBV15 to TRBJ1-1; D gene unclear. V lost 0 bases and J lost 5, with 16 bases in between. The CDR3 has 16 amino acids. The V gene's germline CDR1 is LNHNV and CDR2 YYDKDF (reference sequence). Here the CDR3 DNA reads TGTGCCACCAGCAGAGATTTGGCGGGGATGGGTACTGAAGCTTTCTTT. Translated: CATSRDLAGMGTEAFF. Full variable domain (missing parts from reference TRBV15 and TRBJ1-1): DAMVIQNPRYQVTQFGKPVTLSCSQTLNHNVMYWYQQKSSQAPKLLFHYYDKDFNNEADTPDNFQSRRPNTSFCFLDIRSPGLGDTAMYLCATSRDLAGMGTEAFFGQGTRLTVV.